The clone carrying this T cell receptor (beta chain) was seen a single time. The Seattle patients joined while their infection was active and were tracked longitudinally afterward. The sample comes from a study of blood T cell repertoires in COVID-19. Study in general: Donors in the United States, Italy and Spain gave samples during acute or convalescent COVID-19. PBMCs, B-cell-depleted T cells, or T cells provided the cDNA or gDNA that made up the material.

This CDR3 has 14 residues. V dropped 2 bases and J dropped 2; count of bases not matched to a gene: 3. Germline V CDR1 and CDR2: MDHEN, SYDVKM. Original analysis: Researchers report that nucleated cell counts were estimated from reference gene primer amplification. Method: immunoSEQ multiplex PCR; TCRdb's copy keeps in-frame clones and lacks some. The DNA gave D and trimming, while V, J and clone size come from that table. The data show roughly 300,000 clones, 65% to 85% seen once. V usage is TRBV28 and J usage is TRBJ2-7, with 7 bases fitting TRBD1. The sequence was obtained from a human donor with COVID-19, enrolled during active disease. The donor label of this sample is uncertain. The sequenced sample consisted of peripheral blood. CDR3 region: CASSLRQGTYEQYF. The DNA of the CDR3 is TGTGCCAGCAGTTTAAGACAGGGAACCTACGAGCAGTACTTC. Complete variable domain (other parts from reference TRBV28 and TRBJ2-7): DVKVTQSSRYLVKRTGEKVFLECVQDMDHENMFWYRQDPGLGLRLIYFSYDVKMKEKGDIPEGYSVSREKKERFSLILESASTNQTSMYLCASSLRQGTYEQYFGPGTRLTVT.